This TCR beta chain came from a study of long-term antiretroviral therapy in people with HIV. They ran version v3.0 of the immunoSEQ assay at survey level. Some clones are missing from TCRdb's copy, which holds only in-frame ones; the method was immunoSEQ multiplex PCR. This sample has 20,000 to 30,000 clones, with about 91% found just once. CDR1 is SGHAT, CDR2 FQNNGV, per germline. This CDR3 is built from 18 residues. V lost 1 base and J lost 0, with 15 bases in between. Sequencing used unsorted PBMCs, obtained 1.8 years before starting antiretroviral therapy. This receptor was identified in a man in his fifties with HIV. This chain connects TRBV11-2 to TRBJ1-4; D perhaps matches TRBD1 (5 bases). The CDR3 nucleotides read TGTGCCAGCAGCTTAGGCCCCAGGGCGGCCGCAACTAATGAAAAACTGTTTTTT. Residues: CASSLGPRAAATNEKLFF.